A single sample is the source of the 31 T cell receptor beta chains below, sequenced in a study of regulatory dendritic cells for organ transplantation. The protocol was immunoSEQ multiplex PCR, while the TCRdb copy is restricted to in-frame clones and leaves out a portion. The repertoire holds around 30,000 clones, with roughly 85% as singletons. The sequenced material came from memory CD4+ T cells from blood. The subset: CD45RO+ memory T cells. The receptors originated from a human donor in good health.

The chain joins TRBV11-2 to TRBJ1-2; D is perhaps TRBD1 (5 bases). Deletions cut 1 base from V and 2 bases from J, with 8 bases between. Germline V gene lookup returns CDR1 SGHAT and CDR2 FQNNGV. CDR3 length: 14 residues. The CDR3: CASSLAGYNYGYTF. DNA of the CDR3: TGTGCCAGCAGCTTAGCAGGGTACAACTATGGCTACACCTTC. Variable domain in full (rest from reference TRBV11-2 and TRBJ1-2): EAGVAQSPRYKIIEKRQSVAFWCNPISGHATLYWYQQILGQGPKLLIQFQNNGVVDDSQLPKDRFSAERLKGVDSTLKIQPAKLEDSAVYLCASSLAGYNYGYTFGSGTRLTVV.

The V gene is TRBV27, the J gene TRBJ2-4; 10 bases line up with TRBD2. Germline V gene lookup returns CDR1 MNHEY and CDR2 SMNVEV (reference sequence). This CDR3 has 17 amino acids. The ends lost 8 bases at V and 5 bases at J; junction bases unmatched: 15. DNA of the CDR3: TGTGCCAGCTGGGCTAGCGGGAGTGCGCGGTCCGAAAACATTCAGTACTTC. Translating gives CASWASGSARSENIQYF.

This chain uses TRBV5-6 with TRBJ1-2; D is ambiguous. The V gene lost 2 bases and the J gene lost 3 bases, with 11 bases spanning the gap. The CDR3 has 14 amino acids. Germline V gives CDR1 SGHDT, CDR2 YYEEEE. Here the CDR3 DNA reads TGTGCCAGCAGCTTTCTTCCCGGAGACTATGGCTACACCTTC. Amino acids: CASSFLPGDYGYTF.

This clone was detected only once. CDR3 bases: TGTGCCAGCAGCGTAGAAGAGACCCAGTACTTC. This codes for CASSVEETQYF. The rearrangement uses TRBV9 and TRBJ2-5; D remains unclear. Deletions cut 0 bases from V and 3 bases from J, with 0 bases between. In germline, CDR1 is SGDLS, CDR2 YYNGEE. The CDR3 extends over 11 amino acids.

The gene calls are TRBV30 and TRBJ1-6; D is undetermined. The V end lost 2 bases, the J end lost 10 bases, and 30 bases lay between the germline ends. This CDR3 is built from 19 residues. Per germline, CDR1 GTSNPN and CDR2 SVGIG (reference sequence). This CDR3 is CAWSLGRVLSDGKTSPLHF. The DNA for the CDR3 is TGTGCCTGGAGTCTTGGTAGGGTTCTTTCGGACGGTAAAACCTCACCCCTCCACTTT.

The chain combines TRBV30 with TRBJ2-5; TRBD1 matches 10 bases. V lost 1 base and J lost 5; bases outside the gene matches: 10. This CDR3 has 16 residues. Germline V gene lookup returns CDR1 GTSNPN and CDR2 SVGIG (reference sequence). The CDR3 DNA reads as TGTGCCTGGAGTGACCAACGGGACAGGGGTCGCGAGACCCAGTACTTC. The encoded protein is CAWSDQRDRGRETQYF.

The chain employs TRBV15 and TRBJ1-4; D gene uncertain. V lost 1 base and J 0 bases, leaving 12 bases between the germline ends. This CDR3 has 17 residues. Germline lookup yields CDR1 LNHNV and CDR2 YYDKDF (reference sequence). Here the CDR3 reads CATSRVHGHTTNEKLFF. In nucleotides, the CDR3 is TGTGCCACCAGCAGAGTGCACGGCCATACAACTAATGAAAAACTGTTTTTT.

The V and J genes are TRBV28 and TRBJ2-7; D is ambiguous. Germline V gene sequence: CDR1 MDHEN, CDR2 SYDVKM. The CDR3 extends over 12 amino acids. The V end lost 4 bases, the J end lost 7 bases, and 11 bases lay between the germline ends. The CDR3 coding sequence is TGTGCCAGCAGTTCCACGACCTCGGAGCAGTACTTC. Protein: CASSSTTSEQYF.

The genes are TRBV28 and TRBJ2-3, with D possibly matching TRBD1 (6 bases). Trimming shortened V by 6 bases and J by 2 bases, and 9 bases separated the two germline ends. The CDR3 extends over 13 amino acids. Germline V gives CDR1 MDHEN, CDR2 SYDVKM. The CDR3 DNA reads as TGTGCCAGCAGGCAGGGGAACACAGATACGCAGTATTTT. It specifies CASRQGNTDTQYF.

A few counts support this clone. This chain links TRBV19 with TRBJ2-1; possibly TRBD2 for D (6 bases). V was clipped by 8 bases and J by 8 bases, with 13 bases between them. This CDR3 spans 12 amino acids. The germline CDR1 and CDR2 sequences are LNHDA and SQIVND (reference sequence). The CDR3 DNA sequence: TGTGCCAGTCGAGCCCGGGACTATGAGCAGTTCTTC. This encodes CASRARDYEQFF.

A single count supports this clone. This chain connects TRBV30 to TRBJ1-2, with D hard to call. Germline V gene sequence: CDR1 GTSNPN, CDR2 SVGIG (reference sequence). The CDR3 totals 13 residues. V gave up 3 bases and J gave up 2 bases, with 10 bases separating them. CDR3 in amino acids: CAWRPSGNYGYTF. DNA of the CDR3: TGTGCCTGGAGGCCTTCCGGCAACTATGGCTACACCTTC.

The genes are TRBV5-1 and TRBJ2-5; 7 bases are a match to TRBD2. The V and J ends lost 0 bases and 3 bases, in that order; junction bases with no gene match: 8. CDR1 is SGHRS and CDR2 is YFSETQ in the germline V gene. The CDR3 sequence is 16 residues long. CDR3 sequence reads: CASSLGAGALKETQYF. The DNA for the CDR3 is TGCGCCAGCAGCTTGGGGGCGGGAGCCCTAAAAGAGACCCAGTACTTC. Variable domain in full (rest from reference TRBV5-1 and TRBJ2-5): KAGVTQTPRYLIKTRGQQVTLSCSPISGHRSVSWYQQTPGQGLQFLFEYFSETQRNKGNFPGRFSGRQFSNSRSEMNVSTLELGDSALYLCASSLGAGALKETQYFGPGTRLLVL.

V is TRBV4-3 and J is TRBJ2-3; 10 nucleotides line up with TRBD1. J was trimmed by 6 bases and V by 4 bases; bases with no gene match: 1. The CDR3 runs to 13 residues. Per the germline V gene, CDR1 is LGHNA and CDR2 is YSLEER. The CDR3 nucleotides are TGCGCCAGCAGCCTGGACAGGGGGGATACGCAGTATTTT. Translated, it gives CASSLDRGDTQYF.

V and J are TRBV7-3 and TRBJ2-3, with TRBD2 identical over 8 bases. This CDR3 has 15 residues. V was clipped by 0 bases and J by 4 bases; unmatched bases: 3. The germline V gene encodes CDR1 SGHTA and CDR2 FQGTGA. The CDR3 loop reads CASSLTGLGPDTQYF. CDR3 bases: TGTGCCAGCAGCTTAACGGGACTAGGGCCAGATACGCAGTATTTT.

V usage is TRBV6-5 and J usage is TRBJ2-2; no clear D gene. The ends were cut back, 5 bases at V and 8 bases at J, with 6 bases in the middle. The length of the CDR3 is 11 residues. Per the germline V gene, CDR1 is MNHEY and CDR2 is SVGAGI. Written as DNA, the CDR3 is TGTGCCAGCAGTCAAGGGGGGGAGCTGTTTTTT. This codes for CASSQGGELFF.

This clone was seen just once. This chain's CDR3 is CASSFPSKRNTIYF. In nucleotides, the CDR3 is TGTGCCAGCAGCTTCCCCTCGAAACGAAACACCATATATTTT. The chain carries TRBV5-6 and TRBJ1-3, with no clear D. Germline lookup yields CDR1 SGHDT and CDR2 YYEEEE. This CDR3 spans 14 amino acids. The V gene lost 2 bases and the J gene lost 5 bases, with 11 bases spanning the gap.

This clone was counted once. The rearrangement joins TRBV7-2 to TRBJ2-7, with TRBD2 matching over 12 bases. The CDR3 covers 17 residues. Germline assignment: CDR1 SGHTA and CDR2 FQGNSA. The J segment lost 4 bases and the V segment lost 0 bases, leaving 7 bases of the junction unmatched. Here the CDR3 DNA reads TGTGCCAGCAGCTTAGCGGCTAGCGGGGGGGCCAATTACGAGCAGTACTTC. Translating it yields CASSLAASGGANYEQYF. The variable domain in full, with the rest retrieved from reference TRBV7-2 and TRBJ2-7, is GAGVSQSPSNKVTEKGKDVELRCDPISGHTALYWYRQSLGQGLEFLIYFQGNSAPDKSGLPSDRFSAERTGGSVSTLTIQRTQQEDSAVYLCASSLAASGGANYEQYFGPGTRLTVT.

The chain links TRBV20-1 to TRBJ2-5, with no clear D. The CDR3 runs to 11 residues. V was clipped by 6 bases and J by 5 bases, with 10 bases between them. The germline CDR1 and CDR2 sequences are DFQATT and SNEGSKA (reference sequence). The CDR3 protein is CSAQAEETQYF. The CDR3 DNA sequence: TGCAGTGCCCAGGCGGAGGAGACCCAGTACTTC.

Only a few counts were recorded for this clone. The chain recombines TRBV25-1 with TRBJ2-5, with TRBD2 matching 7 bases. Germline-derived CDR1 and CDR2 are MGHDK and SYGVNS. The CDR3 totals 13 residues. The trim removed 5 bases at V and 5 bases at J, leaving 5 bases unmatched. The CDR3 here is CASSLGGSETQYF. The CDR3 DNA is TGTGCCAGCAGTCTCGGGGGGTCCGAGACCCAGTACTTC.

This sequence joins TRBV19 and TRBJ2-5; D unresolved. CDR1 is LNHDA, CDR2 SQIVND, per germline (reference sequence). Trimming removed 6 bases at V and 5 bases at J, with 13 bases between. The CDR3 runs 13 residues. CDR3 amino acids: CASRATTGETQYF. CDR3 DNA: TGTGCCAGTAGGGCTACTACGGGCGAGACCCAGTACTTC.

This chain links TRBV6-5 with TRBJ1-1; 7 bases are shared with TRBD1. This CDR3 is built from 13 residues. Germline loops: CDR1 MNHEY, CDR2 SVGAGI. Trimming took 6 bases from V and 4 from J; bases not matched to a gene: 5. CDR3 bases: TGTGCCAGCAGATACGACAGGGTCACTGAAGCTTTCTTT. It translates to CASRYDRVTEAFF.

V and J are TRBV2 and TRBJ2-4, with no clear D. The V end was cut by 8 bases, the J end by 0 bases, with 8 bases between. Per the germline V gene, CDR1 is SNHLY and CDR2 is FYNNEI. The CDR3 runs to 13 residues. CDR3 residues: CASGSIAKNIQYF. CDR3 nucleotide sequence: TGTGCCAGCGGTTCGATAGCCAAAAACATTCAGTACTTC.

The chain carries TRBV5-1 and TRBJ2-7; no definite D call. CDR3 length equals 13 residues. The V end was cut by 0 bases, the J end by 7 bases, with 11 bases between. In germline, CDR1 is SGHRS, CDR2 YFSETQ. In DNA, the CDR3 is TGCGCCAGCAGCTTGGATGTGGTGAGGGAGCAGTACTTC. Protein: CASSLDVVREQYF. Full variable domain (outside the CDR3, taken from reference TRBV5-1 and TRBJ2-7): KAGVTQTPRYLIKTRGQQVTLSCSPISGHRSVSWYQQTPGQGLQFLFEYFSETQRNKGNFPGRFSGRQFSNSRSEMNVSTLELGDSALYLCASSLDVVREQYFGPGTRLTVT.

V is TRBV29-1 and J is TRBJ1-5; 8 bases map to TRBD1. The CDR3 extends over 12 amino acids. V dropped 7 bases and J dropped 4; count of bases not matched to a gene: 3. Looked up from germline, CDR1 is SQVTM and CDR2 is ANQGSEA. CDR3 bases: TGCAGCGCTAGACAGGGGAATCAGCCCCAGCATTTT. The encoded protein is CSARQGNQPQHF.

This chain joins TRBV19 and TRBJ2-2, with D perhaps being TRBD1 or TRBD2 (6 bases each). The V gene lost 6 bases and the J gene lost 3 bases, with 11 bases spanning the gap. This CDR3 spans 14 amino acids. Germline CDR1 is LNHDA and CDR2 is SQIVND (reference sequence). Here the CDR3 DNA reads TGTGCCAGTAGAGGAGGGGGATACACCGGGGAGCTGTTTTTT. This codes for CASRGGGYTGELFF.

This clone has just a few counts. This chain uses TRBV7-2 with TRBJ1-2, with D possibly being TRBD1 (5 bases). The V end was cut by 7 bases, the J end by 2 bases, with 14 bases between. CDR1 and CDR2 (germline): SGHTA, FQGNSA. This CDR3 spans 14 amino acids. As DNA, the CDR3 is TGTGCCAGCACCTCACCGACAGACAACTATGGCTACACCTTC. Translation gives CASTSPTDNYGYTF.

DNA of the CDR3: TGTGCCTGGAGTGTGGGAGCTAACTATGGCTACACCTTC. Its translation: CAWSVGANYGYTF. V and J are TRBV30 and TRBJ1-2; the D is unclear. The germline gives CDR1 GTSNPN, CDR2 SVGIG (reference sequence). CDR3 size: 13 residues. V was trimmed by 0 bases and J by 0 bases, leaving 5 bases between them.

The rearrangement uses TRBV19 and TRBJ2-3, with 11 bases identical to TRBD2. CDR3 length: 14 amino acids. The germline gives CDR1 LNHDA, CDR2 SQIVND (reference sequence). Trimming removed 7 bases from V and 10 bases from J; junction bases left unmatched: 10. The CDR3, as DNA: TGTGCCAGTACCACCGATCTAGCGGGGGGCGCGCAGTATTTT. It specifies CASTTDLAGGAQYF.

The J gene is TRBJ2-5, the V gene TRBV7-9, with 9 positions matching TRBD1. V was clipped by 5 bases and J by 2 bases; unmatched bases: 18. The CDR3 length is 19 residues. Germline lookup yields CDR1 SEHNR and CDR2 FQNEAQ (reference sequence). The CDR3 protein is CASSPLSGTGKGRQETQYF. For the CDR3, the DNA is TGTGCCAGCAGCCCTCTCTCCGGGACAGGGAAAGGGAGACAAGAGACCCAGTACTTC.

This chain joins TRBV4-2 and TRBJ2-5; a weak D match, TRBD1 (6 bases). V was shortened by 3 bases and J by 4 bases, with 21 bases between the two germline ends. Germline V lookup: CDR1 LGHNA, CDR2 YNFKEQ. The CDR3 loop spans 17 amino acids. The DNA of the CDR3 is TGTGCCAGCAGCCAGATCTTCGATCATGGACAGCTAGAGACCCAGTACTTC. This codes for CASSQIFDHGQLETQYF.

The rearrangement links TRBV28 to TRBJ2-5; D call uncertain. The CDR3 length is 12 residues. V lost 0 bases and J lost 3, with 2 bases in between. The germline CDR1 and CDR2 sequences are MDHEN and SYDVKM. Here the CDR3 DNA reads TGTGCCAGCAGTTTATGGAAAGAGACCCAGTACTTC. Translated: CASSLWKETQYF.